Sequencing of this TCR beta chain was carried out in a study of T cell changes during pregnancy in multiple sclerosis. The assay was immunoSEQ multiplex PCR, and TCRdb's table has in-frame clones only and misses some. The sample has tens of thousands of clones, more than 75% seen once. CDR1 is MRHNA and CDR2 is SNTAGT in the germline V gene. The CDR3 has 14 residues. V gave up 4 bases and J gave up 4 bases, with 10 bases separating them. This TCR came from a human donor whose cells served as feeder cells for cultures in a pregnancy study. The rearrangement uses TRBV6-4 and TRBJ2-2; D might be TRBD1 or TRBD2, each matching 5 bases. Sequenced input: peripheral blood from another person, used as feeder cells. CDR3 DNA sequence: TGTGCCAGCAGTGCCTCGGGGACCACCGGGGAGCTGTTTTTT. Translated, it gives CASSASGTTGELFF.